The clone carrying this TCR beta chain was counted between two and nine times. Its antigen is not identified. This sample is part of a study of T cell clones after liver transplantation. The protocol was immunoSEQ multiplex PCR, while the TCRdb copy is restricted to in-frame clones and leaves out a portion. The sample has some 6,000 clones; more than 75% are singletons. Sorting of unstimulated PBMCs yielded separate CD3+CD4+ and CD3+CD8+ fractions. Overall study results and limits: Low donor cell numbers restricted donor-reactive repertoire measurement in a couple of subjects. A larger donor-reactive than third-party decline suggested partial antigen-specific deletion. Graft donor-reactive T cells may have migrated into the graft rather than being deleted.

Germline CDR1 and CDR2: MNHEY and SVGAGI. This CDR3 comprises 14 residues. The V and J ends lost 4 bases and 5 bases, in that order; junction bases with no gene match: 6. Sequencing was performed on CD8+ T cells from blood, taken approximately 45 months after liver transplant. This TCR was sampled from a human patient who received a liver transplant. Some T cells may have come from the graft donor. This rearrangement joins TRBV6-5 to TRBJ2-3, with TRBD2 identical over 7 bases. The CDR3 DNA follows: TGTGCCAGCAGTTTATTAACGGGAGGAGATACGCAGTATTTT. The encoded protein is CASSLLTGGDTQYF.